This is a list of T cell receptor beta chains from one sample in a study of beta chain features in type 1 diabetes. Using immunoSEQ multiplex PCR, the repertoire was profiled, and TCRdb retains in-frame clones only, with some absent. The sample records roughly 230,000 clones, over 9.5% being singletons. Sequencing used naive CD4+ T cells from blood. Source of these receptors: a woman between 18 and 30 years old in good health. CDR3s include the opening cysteine and the closing phenylalanine or tryptophan. The D gene is left open where the match is weak. The size entry is marked missing in some rows and otherwise reads once, few, many or a size class.

CDR3 DNA: TGTGCCAGCAGCTTAGGTGACTCGCAACCCCAAGAGACCCAGTACTTC
CDR3 protein: CASSLGDSQPQETQYF
V gene: TRBV5-4
clone size: -
D gene: -
J gene: TRBJ2-5

CDR3 DNA: TGTGCCAGCAGCGTAACTAGCGGGAAGGCAGATACGCAGTATTTT
CDR3 protein: CASSVTSGKADTQYF
V gene: TRBV7-9
clone size: few
D gene: TRBD2
J gene: TRBJ2-3

CDR3 DNA: TGTGCCAGCTCACCCGAGGCAGCGGTGGGCAATGAGCAGTTCTTC
CDR3 protein: CASSPEAAVGNEQFF
V gene: TRBV18
clone size: few
D gene: -
J gene: TRBJ2-1

CDR3 DNA: TGTGCCAGCAGCCCGGGACTAGCACGAGATACGCAGTATTTT
CDR3 protein: CASSPGLARDTQYF
V gene: TRBV6-5
clone size: few
D gene: TRBD2
J gene: TRBJ2-3

CDR3 DNA: TGTGCCAGCTCTGGGGCAGGCACAGATACGCAGTATTTT
CDR3 protein: CASSGAGTDTQYF
V gene: TRBV2
clone size: few
D gene: -
J gene: TRBJ2-3

CDR3 DNA: TGTGCCAGCAGTGACCGCCTAGCGGGGAATGCCCAGTACTTC
CDR3 protein: CASSDRLAGNAQYF
V gene: TRBV2
clone size: -
D gene: TRBD2
J gene: TRBJ2-5

CDR3 DNA: TGTGCCAGTAGTATTCCGGAAAACATTCAGTACTTC
CDR3 protein: CASSIPENIQYF
V gene: TRBV19
clone size: -
D gene: -
J gene: TRBJ2-4

CDR3 DNA: TGTGCCAGCAGCTTATGGGGACTAGCGGGGGGTCTTTACACAGATACGCAGTATTTT
CDR3 protein: CASSLWGLAGGLYTDTQYF
V gene: TRBV7-2
clone size: few
D gene: TRBD2
J gene: TRBJ2-3

CDR3 DNA: TGCGCCAGCAGGCTAGCGGCGACAAGCTCCTACAATGAGCAGTTCTTC
CDR3 protein: CASRLAATSSYNEQFF
V gene: TRBV5-1
clone size: few
D gene: TRBD2
J gene: TRBJ2-1

CDR3 DNA: TGTGCCACCGGGATGGTGGGAACTAATGAAAAACTGTTTTTT
CDR3 protein: CATGMVGTNEKLFF
V gene: TRBV19
clone size: -
D gene: -
J gene: TRBJ1-4

CDR3 DNA: TGTGCCAGCAGCCAAGATCAGATAGCATCAGGGGATACGCAGTATTTT
CDR3 protein: CASSQDQIASGDTQYF
V gene: TRBV14
clone size: -
D gene: -
J gene: TRBJ2-3

CDR3 DNA: TGTGCCAGCAGTGAAGTGGTTAGCTACGAGCAGTACTTC
CDR3 protein: CASSEVVSYEQYF
V gene: TRBV6-1
clone size: few
D gene: -
J gene: TRBJ2-7

CDR3 DNA: TGCGCCAGCATGAAGCGGGAGGGCAGAGATACGCAGTATTTT
CDR3 protein: CASMKREGRDTQYF
V gene: TRBV5-1
clone size: -
D gene: TRBD2
J gene: TRBJ2-3

CDR3 DNA: TGCAGTGCCGGGGCAGGGGGCGCCGACTCGCACTCTGGGGCCAACGTCCTGACTTTC
CDR3 protein: CSAGAGGADSHSGANVLTF
V gene: TRBV29-1
clone size: few
D gene: TRBD1
J gene: TRBJ2-6

CDR3 DNA: TGCGCCAGCTTCCCGGGACAGGGGAACACTGAAGCTTTCTTT
CDR3 protein: CASFPGQGNTEAFF
V gene: TRBV5-1
clone size: few
D gene: TRBD1
J gene: TRBJ1-1

CDR3 DNA: TGTGCCAGTATGAGGCGGGAGGGTTCGGCCGGGGAGCTGTTTTTT
CDR3 protein: CASMRREGSAGELFF
V gene: TRBV19
clone size: few
D gene: TRBD2
J gene: TRBJ2-2

CDR3 DNA: TGCGCCAGCAGCTTGACAGGGCCAGATACGCAGTATTTT
CDR3 protein: CASSLTGPDTQYF
V gene: TRBV5-1
clone size: few
D gene: -
J gene: TRBJ2-3

CDR3 DNA: TGTGCCAGCAGCTTAGGGACAGGGTTGGGCGAGCAGTACTTC
CDR3 protein: CASSLGTGLGEQYF
V gene: TRBV7-7
clone size: -
D gene: TRBD1
J gene: TRBJ2-7

CDR3 DNA: TGTGCCTGGAGCGCCAGGGTAACCACTGAAGCTTTCTTT
CDR3 protein: CAWSARVTTEAFF
V gene: TRBV30
clone size: -
D gene: -
J gene: TRBJ1-1

CDR3 DNA: TGTGCCAGCAGCGTAGGAGGTAGACGCGGTGAGACCCAGTACTTC
CDR3 protein: CASSVGGRRGETQYF
V gene: TRBV9
clone size: few
D gene: -
J gene: TRBJ2-5

CDR3 DNA: TGTGCCAGCTCACCCTACGCCGGGACTAGGGAATACGAGCAGTACTTC
CDR3 protein: CASSPYAGTREYEQYF
V gene: TRBV18
clone size: few
D gene: TRBD2
J gene: TRBJ2-7

CDR3 DNA: TGCGCCAGCAGCTTAAGTCGCGGGACCCAGCTCCCCTATGGCTACACCTTC
CDR3 protein: CASSLSRGTQLPYGYTF
V gene: TRBV5-1
clone size: few
D gene: -
J gene: TRBJ1-2

CDR3 DNA: TGTGCCAGCAGTTACGGGCAATCCACTGAAGCTTTCTTT
CDR3 protein: CASSYGQSTEAFF
V gene: TRBV6-5
clone size: few
D gene: -
J gene: TRBJ1-1

CDR3 DNA: TGCGCCAGCAGCCAAGCCCGGGACTTTACCTACGAGCAGTACTTC
CDR3 protein: CASSQARDFTYEQYF
V gene: TRBV4-1
clone size: -
D gene: -
J gene: TRBJ2-7

CDR3 DNA: TGTGCCAGCAGCCCAGCTGGGACAGGGGGAAACACCATATATTTT
CDR3 protein: CASSPAGTGGNTIYF
V gene: TRBV7-9
clone size: -
D gene: TRBD1
J gene: TRBJ1-3

CDR3 DNA: TGTGCCAGCAGCTTAGTACAACCATCTAACTATGGCTACACCTTC
CDR3 protein: CASSLVQPSNYGYTF
V gene: TRBV7-8
clone size: -
D gene: -
J gene: TRBJ1-2

CDR3 DNA: TGTGCCAGCAGCTTAGTGCGGGACAGGAATGAAAAACTGTTTTTT
CDR3 protein: CASSLVRDRNEKLFF
V gene: TRBV7-9
clone size: -
D gene: TRBD1
J gene: TRBJ1-4

CDR3 DNA: TGTGCCAGTAGTATGGTTGTCGGTGAGCAGTTCTTC
CDR3 protein: CASSMVVGEQFF
V gene: TRBV19
clone size: few
D gene: -
J gene: TRBJ2-1

CDR3 DNA: TGTGCCAGCTCACCGGTGGGGCAGGGCAATCAGCCCCAGCATTTT
CDR3 protein: CASSPVGQGNQPQHF
V gene: TRBV18
clone size: -
D gene: -
J gene: TRBJ1-5

CDR3 DNA: TGTGCCAGCACTCGTCACGGGACAGGGGCTAACTATGGCTACACCTTC
CDR3 protein: CASTRHGTGANYGYTF
V gene: TRBV28
clone size: -
D gene: TRBD1
J gene: TRBJ1-2

CDR3 DNA: TGTGCCAGCAGTGACAGGGGGCTTTCACCCCTCCACTTT
CDR3 protein: CASSDRGLSPLHF
V gene: TRBV2
clone size: few
D gene: TRBD1
J gene: TRBJ1-6

CDR3 DNA: TGTGCCAGCAGCTTGGGGGGCCGGAGCAACTACGAGCAGTACTTC
CDR3 protein: CASSLGGRSNYEQYF
V gene: TRBV5-4
clone size: -
D gene: -
J gene: TRBJ2-7

CDR3 DNA: TGTGCCAGCAGGAGGATACAGGGCACCTACGAGCAGTACTTC
CDR3 protein: CASRRIQGTYEQYF
V gene: TRBV11-2
clone size: -
D gene: -
J gene: TRBJ2-7

CDR3 DNA: TGTGCCAGCAGTGATCTGGCAGCGGACCGGCGGGCCAACGTCCTGACTTTC
CDR3 protein: CASSDLAADRRANVLTF
V gene: TRBV2
clone size: few
D gene: -
J gene: TRBJ2-6